Below, 10 T cell receptor beta chains from the same sample are listed, as sequenced in a study of blood T cell repertoires in COVID-19. The table came from immunoSEQ multiplex PCR; TCRdb's copy has only in-frame clones and leaves some out. This table has some 42,000 clones, 80% to 90% appearing once. The sequencing input was peripheral blood. The receptors shown here come from a man aged 25-45 years with active or convalescent COVID-19.

V gene TRBV6-2 or TRBV6-3 combines with J gene TRBJ2-1; 14 bases agree with TRBD2. The J segment lost 0 bases and the V segment lost 6 bases, leaving 10 bases of the junction unmatched. This CDR3 has 19 amino acids. The germline CDR1 and CDR2 sequences are MNHEY and SVGEGT. The CDR3 DNA is TGTGCCAGCAGCCTCGGACTAGCGGGAGGTCCGTTCTCCTACAATGAGCAGTTCTTC. It codes for CASSLGLAGGPFSYNEQFF.

This sequence joins TRBV12-3 or TRBV12-4 and TRBJ1-1; D possibly corresponds to TRBD1 (6 bases). V was pared by 7 bases and J by 4 bases, with 13 bases between. This CDR3 contains 13 residues. CDR3 coding DNA: TGTGCCAGCAACCCCGACAGGACCACTGAAGCTTTCTTT. Its translation: CASNPDRTTEAFF.

This rearrangement joins TRBV6-9 to TRBJ1-6; perhaps TRBD1 as D (6 bases). V was clipped by 4 bases and J by 17 bases, with 18 bases between them. Germline V gene sequence: CDR1 MNHGY, CDR2 SVAAGI. There are 13 residues in the CDR3. Here the CDR3 reads CASSWTGHPRVHF. As DNA, the CDR3 is TGTGCCAGCAGTTGGACGGGACACCCAAGGGTCCACTTT.

As to this clone: Distinct nucleotide sequences in the sample also encode this CDR3. This chain joins TRBV30 and TRBJ2-2; 9 bases align to TRBD2. The CDR3 has 16 amino acids. V shed 1 base, J shed 0 bases, and the junction held 3 bases outside the gene matches. Germline V gene lookup returns CDR1 GTSNPN and CDR2 SVGIG (reference sequence). CDR3 bases: TGTGCCTGGAGTGGTTTAGCGGGGGCGAACACCGGGGAGCTGTTTTTT. It specifies CAWSGLAGANTGELFF.

The chain couples TRBV3-1 (or the pseudogene TRBV3-2) to TRBJ2-1; 7 nucleotides match TRBD1. V was pared by 3 bases and J by 5 bases, with 7 bases of the junction left unmatched. The CDR3 loop spans 15 amino acids. Germline V lookup: CDR1 LGHDT, CDR2 YNNKEL (reference sequence). The CDR3 coding sequence is TGTGCCAGCAGCCAGGGACAGTTCTTTCACAATGAGCAGTTCTTC. This translates into CASSQGQFFHNEQFF.

The CDR3 here is CASSLEGGTSGFNTQYF. The CDR3, as DNA: TGTGCCAGCAGCTTAGAAGGGGGGACTAGCGGTTTTAATACGCAGTATTTT. This chain connects TRBV11-2 to TRBJ2-3, with TRBD2 identical over 11 bases. CDR1 and CDR2 (germline): SGHAT, FQNNGV. CDR3 size: 17 residues. V was pared by 0 bases and J by 7 bases, with 9 bases of the junction left unmatched. Drawing the rest from reference TRBV11-2 and TRBJ2-3, the complete variable domain is EAGVAQSPRYKIIEKRQSVAFWCNPISGHATLYWYQQILGQGPKLLIQFQNNGVVDDSQLPKDRFSAERLKGVDSTLKIQPAKLEDSAVYLCASSLEGGTSGFNTQYFGPGTRLTVL.

The rearrangement links TRBV9 to TRBJ2-3; D possibly corresponds to TRBD1 (7 bases). The CDR3 runs to 16 residues. V shed 0 bases and J shed 1 base, with 12 bases lying between them. CDR1 is SGDLS and CDR2 is YYNGEE in the germline V gene. The CDR3 nucleotides are TGTGCCAGCAGCGTAGCCCCCAGGGGGGGCACAGATACGCAGTATTTT. Amino acids: CASSVAPRGGTDTQYF.

This chain connects TRBV7-8 to TRBJ1-5; D unresolved. The CDR3 is 16 amino acids. With 3 bases removed from V and 1 base from J, the gap between germline ends came to 13 bases. Germline V gene data show CDR1 as SGHVS and CDR2 as FQNEAQ. The CDR3 sequence is CASSFWARGSNQPQHF. Written as DNA, the CDR3 is TGTGCCAGCAGCTTCTGGGCACGGGGAAGCAATCAGCCCCAGCATTTT.

CDR3 DNA sequence: TGTGCCAGCAGACCGGGACAGGGGAGGAATGAGCAGTTCTTC. Its protein is CASRPGQGRNEQFF. V usage is TRBV6-5 and J usage is TRBJ2-1; TRBD1 aligns across 10 bases. The length of the CDR3 is 14 residues. Germline values: CDR1 MNHEY, CDR2 SVGAGI. V gave up 6 bases and J gave up 7 bases; unmatched junction bases: 6.

The chain has TRBV7-2 and TRBJ2-1; 11 nucleotides align to TRBD2. Germline V lookup: CDR1 SGHTA, CDR2 FQGNSA. The CDR3 sequence is 14 residues long. Trimming removed 5 bases from V and 8 bases from J; junction bases left unmatched: 5. CDR3 sequence (DNA): TGTGCCAGCAGCCACGGACTAGCGGGCGATGAGCAGTTCTTC. Translation: CASSHGLAGDEQFF.